These T cell receptor beta chains were read from a single sample in a study of blood T cell repertoires in COVID-19. TCRdb's table, derived via immunoSEQ multiplex PCR, lists solely in-frame clones and lacks some. The sample shows some 270,000 clones, nearly 90% of them seen only once. Sequenced sample: peripheral blood. These TCRs come from a woman aged 35 to 49 who had recovered from COVID-19. Both conserved end residues are part of each CDR3. The order of the fields is V gene, D gene, CDR3 protein. A D gene is named only where the DNA matches it firmly.

V: TRBV2
D: .
CDR3: CASQGGDGGPYTF

V: TRBV6-5
D: .
CDR3: CASRTEDFGTGELFF

V: TRBV2
D: .
CDR3: CASSTANEQFF

V: TRBV9
D: TRBD1
CDR3: CASSVGGGTGGGGYTF

V: TRBV15
D: .
CDR3: CATSRDPQDNEQFF

V: TRBV5-8
D: .
CDR3: CASSKTAGVSGYTF

V: TRBV7-9
D: .
CDR3: CASSARRDERNQPQHF

V: TRBV3-1/TRBV3-2
D: TRBD2
CDR3: CASSQRGSYGGELFF

V: TRBV29-1
D: TRBD1
CDR3: CSVDRQGARTDTQYF

V: TRBV3-1/TRBV3-2
D: .
CDR3: CASSQQPGAKNIQYF

V: TRBV7-9
D: .
CDR3: CASSSRGTPEAFF

V: TRBV11-3
D: TRBD1
CDR3: CASSPTPGQGTDTQYF

V: TRBV7-9
D: TRBD1
CDR3: CASSFRDRGYNEQFF

V: TRBV27
D: TRBD1
CDR3: CASRGGTGSNSPLHF

V: TRBV4-1
D: .
CDR3: CASSQGANPKTEAFF

V: TRBV7-9
D: .
CDR3: CASSLGVEDWQPQHF

V: TRBV5-1
D: .
CDR3: CASSLMGGTDTQYF

V: TRBV19
D: TRBD1
CDR3: CASSRQGATNEKLFF

V: TRBV28
D: TRBD1
CDR3: CASLSGTGGEKLFF

V: TRBV9
D: TRBD1
CDR3: CASSVAPRNRGYRELFF

V: TRBV30
D: .
CDR3: CAWNGNSPLHF

V: TRBV19
D: TRBD1
CDR3: CASSIPGQGALWTGELFF

V: TRBV28
D: .
CDR3: CASTSPQGSYQETQYF

V: TRBV7-9
D: .
CDR3: CATDRGSGELFF

V: TRBV5-1
D: .
CDR3: CASSLQGKGNQPQHF

V: TRBV11-2
D: .
CDR3: CASSRAGGNQPQHF

V: TRBV11-3
D: TRBD1
CDR3: CASSFGQEYGYTF

V: TRBV19
D: .
CDR3: CASSRVRNQPQHF

V: TRBV2
D: .
CDR3: CASSQSRANSPLHF

V: TRBV5-6
D: TRBD2
CDR3: CASSGDLGGRYNEQFF

V: TRBV7-3
D: .
CDR3: CASSPSGLGLAPGETQYF

V: TRBV19
D: TRBD2
CDR3: CASSLLAGAGEQFF

V: TRBV3-1/TRBV3-2
D: TRBD1
CDR3: CASSQEGQLTVDEQFF